Listed here are 5 T cell receptor beta chains from one sample, sequenced in a study of CD8+ T cells in alopecia areata. cDNA prepared by RNA extraction and subsequent reverse transcription served as the template for sequencing. Here immunoSEQ multiplex PCR was the method, and the copy in TCRdb shows in-frame clones only, minus some. The sample lists 130,000 to 150,000 clones, around 51% occurring once. The input for sequencing was CD4+ T cells sorted from blood, taken at week 0. The receptors originated from a human donor with alopecia areata.

This clone was seen a handful of times. The DNA for the CDR3 is TGTGCCAGCAGTCTAGAAGGGGGGGGAGGTACTGAAGCTTTCTTT. It specifies CASSLEGGGGTEAFF. The chain combines TRBV2 with TRBJ1-1; weak D call: TRBD1 (6 bases). V lost 5 bases to trimming and J lost 5 bases, with 18 bases between them. Germline V gene data show CDR1 as SNHLY and CDR2 as FYNNEI. The CDR3 is 15 amino acids. The full variable domain, with the rest looked up from reference TRBV2 and TRBJ1-1, is EPEVTQTPSHQVTQMGQEVILRCVPISNHLYFYWYRQILGQKVEFLVSFYNNEISEKSEIFDDQFSVERPDGSNFTLKIRSTKLEDSAMYFCASSLEGGGGTEAFFGQGTRLTVV.

This clone was found a few times. V gene TRBV7-9 combines with J gene TRBJ2-7; D remains unclear. Between the trimmed V and J ends, which lost 3 bases and 3 bases, there was a span of 15 bases. Germline CDR1 is SEHNR and CDR2 is FQNEAQ (reference sequence). This CDR3 region has 15 residues. CDR3 in DNA: TGTGCCAGCAGCTTTAGGACGGAACCTAGCTACGAGCAGTACTTC. It is translated as CASSFRTEPSYEQYF.

This clone turned up a few times. The chain carries TRBV29-1 and TRBJ1-1; D may be TRBD1 (6 bases). Trimming took off 8 bases at V and 5 bases at J, with 15 bases between the two ends. This CDR3 region has 12 residues. Germline CDR1 SQVTM, CDR2 ANQGSEA. CDR3 DNA: TGCAGCATCGGAGAGGGGGATACTGAAGCTTTCTTT. It encodes CSIGEGDTEAFF.

The chain couples TRBV29-1 to TRBJ2-7, with 11 bases identical to TRBD1. After removal of 6 bases from V and 3 bases from J, the junction contained 1 base not matched to a gene. This CDR3 has 12 amino acids. CDR1 is SQVTM and CDR2 is ANQGSEA in the germline V gene. The CDR3 sequence is CSVGTGGYEQYF. The CDR3 coding sequence is TGCAGCGTCGGGACAGGGGGCTACGAGCAGTACTTC.

Here the CDR3 reads CASSNRDGSSYNSPLHF. CDR3 coding DNA: TGCGCCAGCAGCAATAGGGACGGGAGCTCCTATAATTCACCCCTCCACTTT. The chain links TRBV4-1 to TRBJ1-6; D may be TRBD1 (5 bases). Germline values: CDR1 MGHRA, CDR2 YSYEKL. V was trimmed by 5 bases and J by 0 bases, leaving 14 bases between them. This CDR3 has 17 amino acids.